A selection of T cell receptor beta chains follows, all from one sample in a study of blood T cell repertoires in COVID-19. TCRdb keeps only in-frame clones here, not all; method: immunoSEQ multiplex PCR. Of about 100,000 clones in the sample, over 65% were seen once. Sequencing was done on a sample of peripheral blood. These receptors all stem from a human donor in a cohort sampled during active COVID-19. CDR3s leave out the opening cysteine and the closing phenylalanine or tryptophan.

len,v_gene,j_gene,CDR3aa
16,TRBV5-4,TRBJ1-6,ASSLGTGGGSYNSPLH
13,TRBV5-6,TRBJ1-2,ASSSDRGANYGYT
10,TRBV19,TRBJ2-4,ASSLSKNIQY
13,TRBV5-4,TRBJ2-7,ASSRGGQGAYEQY
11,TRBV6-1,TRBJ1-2,ASSEGLLGGYT
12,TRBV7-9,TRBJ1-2,ASSLVQGGYGYT
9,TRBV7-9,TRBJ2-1,ASSGLYPQF
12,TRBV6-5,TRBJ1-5,ASILTGGTQPQH
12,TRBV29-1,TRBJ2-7,SVETDRASYEQY
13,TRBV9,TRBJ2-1,ASSTLAGGDNEQF
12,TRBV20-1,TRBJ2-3,SASFLAGTDTQY
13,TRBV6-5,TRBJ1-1,ASSYSRVIDTEAF
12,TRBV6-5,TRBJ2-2,ASSSGGNTGELF
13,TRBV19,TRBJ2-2,ASSTGLAGPGELF
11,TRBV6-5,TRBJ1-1,ASSPGGRSEAF
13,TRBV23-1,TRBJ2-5,ASRFRGGGQETQY
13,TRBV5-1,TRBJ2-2,ASSGQGTNTGELF
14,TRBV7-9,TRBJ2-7,ASSLVVGRAFDEQY
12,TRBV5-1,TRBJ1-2,ASSPRQGGYGYT
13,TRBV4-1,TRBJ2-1,ASSPWTGTENEQF
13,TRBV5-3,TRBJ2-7,ARSSGTGLSYEQY
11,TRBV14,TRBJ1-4,ASSQGQFEKLF
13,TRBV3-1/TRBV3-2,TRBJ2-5,ASSWKREVQETQY
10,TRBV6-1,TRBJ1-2,ASSDAGGGYT
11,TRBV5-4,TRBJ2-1,ASSLASRNEQF
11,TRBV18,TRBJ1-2,ASSPDSLYGYT
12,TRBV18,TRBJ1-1,ASSPQDANTEAF
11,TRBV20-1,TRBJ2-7,SASSGVSYEQY
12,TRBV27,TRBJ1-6,ASSLWGDHSPLH
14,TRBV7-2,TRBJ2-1,ASSFARLAVYNEQF
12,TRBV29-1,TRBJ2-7,SDHRERGSYEQY
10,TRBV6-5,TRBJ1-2,ASLTGTSGYT
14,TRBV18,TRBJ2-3,ASSPAGRENTDTQY
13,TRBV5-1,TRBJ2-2,ASSIGQVNTGELF
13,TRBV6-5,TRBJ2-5,ASSYGGQGGETQY
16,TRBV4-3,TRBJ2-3,ASSQGALAAGVIDTQY
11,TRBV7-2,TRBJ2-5,ASSFGQAETQY
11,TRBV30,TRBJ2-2,AWTPSSPGELF
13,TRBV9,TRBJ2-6,ASSRGGTGANVLT
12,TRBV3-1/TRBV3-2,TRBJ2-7,ASSRTSGTREQY
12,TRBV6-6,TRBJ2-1,ASSAPGQGNEQF
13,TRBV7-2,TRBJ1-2,ASSARQGSWYGYT
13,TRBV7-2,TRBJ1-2,ASSWRRGQGYGYT
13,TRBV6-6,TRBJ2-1,ASSYSNGGANEQF
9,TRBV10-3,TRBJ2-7,AISQGGEQY
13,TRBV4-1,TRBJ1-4,ASSQEGRAGEKLF
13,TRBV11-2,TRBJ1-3,ASSFGGPTGNTIY